Here is one T cell receptor beta chain with its context. The antigen is undetermined. A much bigger clone sits one base away, suggesting this may be a read error. The missing conserved phenylalanine or tryptophan at the end of this CDR3 makes a read error likely. These data come from a study of regulatory T cells in long-lasting Graves disease. At the level of the study: With positive TSH receptor antibodies and over 5 years of antithyroid drugs, Graves' disease was considered persistent. Study observations and caveats: Persistent disease was associated with favored TRBV28 usage and with favored use of TRBJ1-2 and TRBJ2-5. The small sample size may have reduced accuracy.

Germline assignment: CDR1 MNHEY and CDR2 SVGEGT. CDR3 length: 13 residues. Between the trimmed V and J ends, which lost 5 bases and 3 bases, there was a span of 10 bases. Documented time point: persistent/refractory GD, antithyroid drugs over 5 years with positive TRAb. With RNA extracted from PBMCs as input, the TCR library was made. Clinicians diagnosed Graves' disease using American Thyroid Association guidelines. The authors built TCR beta libraries using iRepertoire HTBI primers and Arm-PCR of CDR3 regions. TCRdb redid the calling of the multiplex PCR reads with MiXCR, one entry per CDR3 protein. The sample shows 400,000 to 500,000 distinct CDR3 sequences, 20% to 25% of them seen only once.

V is TRBV6-2 or TRBV6-3 and J is TRBJ1-2, with D possibly matching TRBD1 (6 bases). The receptor was isolated from a female donor with Graves disease. The specimen comprised peripheral blood mononuclear cells (PBMCs), sampled when the disease was refractory, from a patient treated with antithyroid drugs. The CDR3 reads CASSEDSYYGYTS. Written as DNA, the CDR3 is TGTGCCAGCAGTGAGGACAGCTACTATGGCTACACCTCC.